Listed below are T cell receptor beta chains from one sample, sequenced in a study of shared clonotypes between healthy human individuals. Profiling relied on immunoSEQ multiplex PCR, and the TCRdb table lists in-frame clones only, not all of them. The sample comprises over 1.5 million clones, around 98% of which are singletons, and less than 0.55% rests with the top ten. Specimen: naive CD4+ T cells sorted from blood. The receptors stem from a man aged 25-40 years in good health. Both conserved end residues are part of each CDR3. Each record gives: CDR3 protein, CDR3 DNA, clone size, D gene, V gene, J gene. D genes are given only for firm matches. A clone size is listed for some rows: how often the clone was seen (once, few, many), or a class if it is expanded.

CDR3 protein: CASSGGLVMELYGYTF; CDR3 DNA: TGTGCCAGCAGTGGGGGGCTCGTTATGGAACTCTATGGCTACACCTTC; clone size: NA; D gene: NA; V gene: TRBV2; J gene: TRBJ1-2
CDR3 protein: CASSLDFYEQYF; CDR3 DNA: TGCGCCAGCAGCTTGGATTTCTACGAGCAGTACTTC; clone size: NA; D gene: NA; V gene: TRBV5-1; J gene: TRBJ2-7
CDR3 protein: CASSQTGAQPQHF; CDR3 DNA: TGTGCCAGTAGTCAAACAGGGGCTCAGCCCCAGCATTTT; clone size: NA; D gene: TRBD1; V gene: TRBV19; J gene: TRBJ1-5
CDR3 protein: CASSLLAGVSGSSYEQYF; CDR3 DNA: TGTGCCAGCAGCTTGCTAGCGGGAGTGTCGGGAAGCTCCTACGAGCAGTACTTC; clone size: NA; D gene: TRBD2; V gene: TRBV5-4; J gene: TRBJ2-7
CDR3 protein: CASSPRPYEQYF; CDR3 DNA: TGTGCCAGCTCACCACGTCCCTACGAGCAGTACTTC; clone size: NA; D gene: NA; V gene: TRBV18; J gene: TRBJ2-7
CDR3 protein: CASREGTGGYEQYF; CDR3 DNA: TGTGCCAGCCGCGAGGGGACAGGCGGATACGAGCAGTACTTC; clone size: NA; D gene: TRBD1; V gene: TRBV6-5; J gene: TRBJ2-7
CDR3 protein: CASSSPASGSSYNEQFF; CDR3 DNA: TGCGCCAGCAGCTCTCCCGCTAGCGGGAGCTCCTACAATGAGCAGTTCTTC; clone size: NA; D gene: TRBD2; V gene: TRBV5-1; J gene: TRBJ2-1
CDR3 protein: CASSPQTGPNYGYTF; CDR3 DNA: TGTGCCAGCTCACCACAAACAGGACCTAACTATGGCTACACCTTC; clone size: NA; D gene: NA; V gene: TRBV18; J gene: TRBJ1-2
CDR3 protein: CASRTLQGYYGYTF; CDR3 DNA: TGTGCCAGCAGGACCTTACAGGGGTACTATGGCTACACCTTC; clone size: once; D gene: TRBD1; V gene: TRBV6-6; J gene: TRBJ1-2
CDR3 protein: CASSSLTGGPSLNIQYF; CDR3 DNA: TGTGCCAGCAGCTCCTTGACGGGAGGGCCCTCACTGAACATTCAGTACTTC; clone size: NA; D gene: TRBD2; V gene: TRBV5-6; J gene: TRBJ2-4
CDR3 protein: CATRMGQRPYEQYF; CDR3 DNA: TGTGCAACCCGGATGGGGCAGCGGCCCTACGAGCAGTACTTC; clone size: NA; D gene: NA; V gene: TRBV12-2; J gene: TRBJ2-7
CDR3 protein: CASSLKYGVSGNQETQYF; CDR3 DNA: TGTGCCAGCAGCTTAAAGTACGGAGTTAGCGGGAACCAAGAGACCCAGTACTTC; clone size: NA; D gene: TRBD2; V gene: TRBV7-9; J gene: TRBJ2-5
CDR3 protein: CASSSRPSGANVLTF; CDR3 DNA: TGCGCCAGCAGCTCCCGGCCGTCTGGGGCCAACGTCCTGACTTTC; clone size: NA; D gene: NA; V gene: TRBV5-1; J gene: TRBJ2-6
CDR3 protein: CASSLDLAAEAFF; CDR3 DNA: TGTGCCAGCAGCTTAGATCTGGCCGCTGAAGCTTTCTTT; clone size: once; D gene: NA; V gene: TRBV7-2; J gene: TRBJ1-1
CDR3 protein: CASSDSAGGYEQYF; CDR3 DNA: TGTGCCAGCAGCGATTCTGCGGGAGGCTACGAGCAGTACTTC; clone size: once; D gene: TRBD2; V gene: TRBV9; J gene: TRBJ2-7
CDR3 protein: CASSYETGQNTGELFF; CDR3 DNA: TGTGCCAGCAGTTATGAAACGGGACAGAACACCGGGGAGCTGTTTTTT; clone size: NA; D gene: NA; V gene: TRBV5-4; J gene: TRBJ2-2
CDR3 protein: CASSLARTGKGSYEQYF; CDR3 DNA: TGTGCTAGCAGCTTAGCCAGGACAGGGAAGGGCTCCTACGAGCAGTACTTC; clone size: NA; D gene: TRBD1; V gene: TRBV7-7; J gene: TRBJ2-7
CDR3 protein: CAWSGGLAGESEQFF; CDR3 DNA: TGTGCCTGGAGTGGGGGACTAGCGGGAGAGAGTGAGCAGTTCTTC; clone size: NA; D gene: TRBD2; V gene: TRBV30; J gene: TRBJ2-1
CDR3 protein: CASSFYRNTGELFF; CDR3 DNA: TGTGCCAGCAGCTTCTACAGAAACACCGGGGAGCTGTTTTTT; clone size: NA; D gene: NA; V gene: TRBV7-9; J gene: TRBJ2-2
CDR3 protein: CTSSLVYRTNEQFF; CDR3 DNA: TGTACCAGCAGCTTGGTTTACAGAACTAATGAGCAGTTCTTC; clone size: NA; D gene: NA; V gene: TRBV7-2; J gene: TRBJ2-1
CDR3 protein: CSVVHMGDTQYF; CDR3 DNA: TGCAGCGTGGTCCACATGGGAGATACGCAGTATTTT; clone size: NA; D gene: NA; V gene: TRBV29-1; J gene: TRBJ2-3
CDR3 protein: CSVVRGTGYGYTF; CDR3 DNA: TGCAGCGTTGTCCGGGGAACGGGGTATGGCTACACCTTC; clone size: NA; D gene: NA; V gene: TRBV29-1; J gene: TRBJ1-2
CDR3 protein: CASSTGQGEEEQFF; CDR3 DNA: TGTGCCAGCAGCACGGGACAGGGAGAGGAAGAGCAGTTCTTC; clone size: NA; D gene: NA; V gene: TRBV21-1; J gene: TRBJ2-1
CDR3 protein: CASNEGRDTGELFF; CDR3 DNA: TGTGCCAGCAATGAGGGGCGGGACACCGGGGAGCTGTTTTTT; clone size: NA; D gene: NA; V gene: TRBV7-2; J gene: TRBJ2-2
CDR3 protein: CASRMTESGANVLTF; CDR3 DNA: TGTGCCAGCAGGATGACAGAGTCCGGGGCCAACGTCCTGACTTTC; clone size: once; D gene: NA; V gene: TRBV6-5; J gene: TRBJ2-6